The entry that follows covers one T cell receptor beta chain sequence. This CDR3 is 16 amino acids long. The V and J ends lost 0 bases and 2 bases respectively, with 15 bases between them. The germline V gene has CDR1 SGHRS and CDR2 YFSETQ. This sample stems from a study of shared clonotypes between healthy human individuals. Sequencing was performed with immunoSEQ multiplex PCR; in TCRdb, only in-frame clones are kept and a portion is missing. Of hundreds of thousands of clones listed, 90% to 96% were seen once; the top ten hold under 0.06%. This receptor was taken from a woman aged 25 to 39 in good health. The specimen sequenced was naive CD4+ T cells sorted from blood. Subset here: CD45RA+ positively selected. V usage is TRBV5-1 and J usage is TRBJ2-7; unclear D gene. The CDR3, as DNA: TGCGCCAGCAGCTTGGACGCGTCCCCCATTACCTACGAGCAGTACTTC. It translates to CASSLDASPITYEQYF.